The 29 T cell receptor beta chains below come from one sample, sequenced in a study of siplizumab effects on memory and regulatory T cells. TCRdb keeps only in-frame clones here, not all; method: immunoSEQ multiplex PCR. The data contain more than 75,000 clones, 95% to 97% of them seen just once; the ten biggest clones take up 0.031%. Sequencing was performed on naive CD4+ T cells sorted from blood. Every receptor here comes from a human donor in good health.

The chain combines TRBV4-2 with TRBJ2-7; D not resolved. Trimming stripped 0 bases from V and 6 bases from J, with 9 bases between. This CDR3 has 13 amino acids. CDR1 and CDR2 from the germline V gene are LGHNA and YNFKEQ. The CDR3, as DNA: TGTGCCAGCAGCCAAGAAACTTGGCGCGAGCAGTACTTC. Translation gives CASSQETWREQYF.

The chain couples TRBV6-5 to TRBJ2-7; 12 bases fit TRBD1. V shed 6 bases, J shed 6 bases, and the junction held 6 bases outside the gene matches. The CDR3 is 14 residues long. Germline CDR1 MNHEY, CDR2 SVGAGI. In nucleotides, the CDR3 is TGTGCCAGCAGACCGGGACAGGGGGCCGGCGAGCAGTACTTC. Amino acids: CASRPGQGAGEQYF.

The chain uses TRBV6-5 and TRBJ1-2, with TRBD1 identical over 7 bases. Germline assignment: CDR1 MNHEY and CDR2 SVGAGI. With V trimmed by 5 bases and J by 0 bases, 3 bases remained unmatched. CDR3 length equals 14 residues. In DNA form, the CDR3 reads TGTGCCAGCAGTGACAGGGCTGCTAACTATGGCTACACCTTC. It is translated as CASSDRAANYGYTF.

The chain joins TRBV28 to TRBJ1-6; no clear D. The germline CDR1 and CDR2 sequences are MDHEN and SYDVKM. The CDR3 is 13 residues long. V was trimmed by 6 bases and J by 10 bases, leaving 13 bases between them. The chain's CDR3 is CASRKGGDSPLHF. CDR3 nucleotide sequence: TGTGCCAGCAGGAAGGGAGGTGACTCACCCCTCCACTTT.

The V gene is TRBV7-9, the J gene TRBJ2-3; D is unclear. This CDR3 region has 13 residues. V was pared by 1 base and J by 2 bases, with 4 bases between. Germline lookup yields CDR1 SEHNR and CDR2 FQNEAQ (reference sequence). Here the CDR3 reads CASSLGTTDTQYF. In nucleotides, the CDR3 is TGTGCCAGCAGCTTAGGCACCACAGATACGCAGTATTTT.

The gene calls are TRBV30 and TRBJ2-1; 13 nucleotides match TRBD2. This CDR3 is 17 amino acids long. The V segment lost 2 bases and the J segment 7 bases; nucleotides outside the gene matches: 11. Germline-derived CDR1 and CDR2 are GTSNPN and SVGIG (reference sequence). The CDR3 region has the DNA TGTGCCTGGAGTCGGGAACTAGCGGGGGGGCCGAGGAATGAGCAGTTCTTC. Protein: CAWSRELAGGPRNEQFF.

The chain is built from TRBV19 and TRBJ2-7; 8 bases match TRBD1. The CDR3 is made up of 15 amino acids. V shed 3 bases and J 2 bases; nucleotides not matched to a gene: 6. Germline V CDR1 and CDR2: LNHDA, SQIVND (reference sequence). The CDR3 loop is CASSMQQGGTYEQYF. CDR3 nucleotides: TGTGCCAGTAGTATGCAACAGGGGGGCACCTACGAGCAGTACTTC.

This sequence joins TRBV19 and TRBJ2-7; D unresolved. V lost 9 bases to trimming and J lost 2 bases, with 20 bases between them. The CDR3 contains 15 residues. Per germline, CDR1 LNHDA and CDR2 SQIVND (reference sequence). The CDR3 DNA sequence: TGTGCCAGACAGTCAGGAAGGCCCTCTCCCTACGAGCAGTACTTC. This sequence encodes CARQSGRPSPYEQYF. Together with reference TRBV19 and TRBJ2-7, the CDR3 gives the full variable domain: DGGITQSPKYLFRKEGQNVTLSCEQNLNHDAMYWYRQDPGQGLRLIYYSQIVNDFQKGDIAEGYSVSREKKESFPLTVTSAQKNPTAFYLCARQSGRPSPYEQYFGPGTRLTVT.

This clone was picked up one time. The chain uses TRBV4-3 and TRBJ1-3; D remains unclear. V lost 3 bases to trimming and J lost 0 bases, with 9 bases between them. Germline assignment: CDR1 LGHNA and CDR2 YSLEER. The CDR3 is 15 amino acids. The CDR3 loop reads CASSQRSSSGNTIYF. The CDR3 DNA sequence: TGCGCCAGCAGCCAGCGGTCCTCCTCTGGAAACACCATATATTTT.

The rearrangement links TRBV11-3 to TRBJ1-4; TRBD1 matches 7 bases. The CDR3 extends over 14 amino acids. The germline CDR1 and CDR2 sequences are SGHNT and YENEEA. Losses at the gene ends were 4 bases for V and 7 bases for J; bases not matched to a gene: 6. The CDR3 nucleotides are TGTGCCAGCAGCTATGACAGGGTTGGTGAAAAACTGTTTTTT. Encoded protein: CASSYDRVGEKLFF.

The V gene is TRBV5-1, the J gene TRBJ2-3; unclear D gene. Trimming pared 4 bases from V and 2 bases from J, leaving 14 bases between. The CDR3 totals 15 residues. Germline V gene lookup returns CDR1 SGHRS and CDR2 YFSETQ. For the CDR3, the DNA is TGCGCCAGCAGCCCCCCGTGGGGTGCCACAGATACGCAGTATTTT. Translation gives CASSPPWGATDTQYF. Filled out from reference TRBV5-1 and TRBJ2-3, the complete variable domain reads KAGVTQTPRYLIKTRGQQVTLSCSPISGHRSVSWYQQTPGQGLQFLFEYFSETQRNKGNFPGRFSGRQFSNSRSEMNVSTLELGDSALYLCASSPPWGATDTQYFGPGTRLTVL.

The chain links TRBV5-1 to TRBJ2-7, with 15 bases fitting TRBD2. From germline, CDR1 is SGHRS and CDR2 YFSETQ. CDR3 length: 16 amino acids. Trimming at V came to 5 bases and at J to 4 bases, leaving 7 bases not matched to a gene. The CDR3 bases are TGCGCCAGCAGTCGGACTAGCGGGGGGGCCGGTTACGAGCAGTACTTC. This encodes CASSRTSGGAGYEQYF.

The gene calls are TRBV19 and TRBJ2-3; D call uncertain. The germline V gene has CDR1 LNHDA and CDR2 SQIVND (reference sequence). The CDR3 extends over 15 amino acids. V dropped 3 bases and J dropped 0 bases, with 10 bases sitting between them. CDR3 loop: CASSIRLPSTDTQYF. CDR3 in DNA: TGTGCCAGTAGTATTAGATTACCTAGCACAGATACGCAGTATTTT.

The chain employs TRBV19 and TRBJ1-5; D perhaps matches TRBD1 (5 bases). The germline gives CDR1 LNHDA, CDR2 SQIVND (reference sequence). With 5 bases removed from V and 6 bases from J, the gap between germline ends came to 17 bases. The CDR3 runs to 15 residues. As DNA, the CDR3 is TGTGCCAGTAGTTCGGGGGTCCAAGGGGTTCAGCCCCAGCATTTT. Translating gives CASSSGVQGVQPQHF.

V gene TRBV12-1 combines with J gene TRBJ1-3; the D call of TRBD1 is as the table states it, not checked on the DNA. TRBV12-1 is deemed a pseudogene. CDR3 length: 16 residues. This chain's CDR3 is CASSFLTGPSGNTIYF. The DNA for the CDR3 is TGTGCCAGCAGCTTTTTGACAGGGCCCTCTGGAAACACCATATATTTT.

V and J are TRBV12-5 and TRBJ2-2; D unresolved. The CDR3 loop spans 17 amino acids. Germline CDR1 reads LGHNT; CDR2 reads FRNRAP. The V gene lost 2 bases and the J gene lost 6 bases, with 19 bases spanning the gap. The CDR3 DNA sequence: TGTGCTAGTGGTTTGCCCTGGGCCCCAAGTGGGGCCGGGGAGCTGTTTTTT. Protein sequence: CASGLPWAPSGAGELFF.

The chain uses TRBV6-5 and TRBJ2-7, with D maybe TRBD2 (7 bases). The CDR3 has 13 residues. Looked up from germline, CDR1 is MNHEY and CDR2 is SVGAGI. The ends were cut back, 6 bases at V and 7 bases at J, with 16 bases in the middle. CDR3 sequence (DNA): TGTGCCAGCAGAGGGGGGGCAACTTTGGAGCAGTACTTC. This gives the protein CASRGGATLEQYF.

Only one count was recorded for this clone. The V and J genes are TRBV11-3 and TRBJ2-3, with D unclear. The CDR3 spans 13 residues. Trimming removed 2 bases from V and 1 base from J, with 4 bases in between. Germline CDR1 reads SGHNT; CDR2 reads YENEEA. CDR3 region: CASSLSGTDTQYF. The CDR3 DNA follows: TGTGCCAGCAGCTTATCAGGCACAGATACGCAGTATTTT.

The chain combines TRBV7-9 with TRBJ1-2; D not certain. Germline CDR1 reads SEHNR; CDR2 reads FQNEAQ (reference sequence). The CDR3 consists of 15 residues. V lost 5 bases, J lost 3 bases, and 16 bases lay in between. As DNA, the CDR3 is TGTGCCAGCAGCCCTAGACAAGGAACCGACTATGGCTACACCTTC. Its protein product is CASSPRQGTDYGYTF. The full variable domain, completed using reference TRBV7-9 and TRBJ1-2, is DTGVSQNPRHKITKRGQNVTFRCDPISEHNRLYWYRQTLGQGPEFLTYFQNEAQLEKSRLLSDRFSAERPKGSFSTLEIQRTEQGDSAMYLCASSPRQGTDYGYTFGSGTRLTVV.

This sequence joins TRBV7-3 and TRBJ2-3; 7 bases line up with TRBD2. CDR3 length: 16 amino acids. The V segment lost 5 bases and the J segment 3 bases; nucleotides outside the gene matches: 11. Germline lookup yields CDR1 SGHTA and CDR2 FQGTGA. The CDR3 DNA is TGTGCCAGCAGCCCCGAATCGGGGGGTGTGACAGATACGCAGTATTTT. Amino acids: CASSPESGGVTDTQYF.

The chain employs TRBV6-5 and TRBJ1-2; D remains unclear. The CDR3 covers 12 residues. V gave up 5 bases and J gave up 3 bases, with 7 bases separating them. Germline V lookup: CDR1 MNHEY, CDR2 SVGAGI. The chain's CDR3 is CASSGEHYGYTF. The CDR3 bases are TGTGCCAGCAGTGGAGAACACTATGGCTACACCTTC.

This clone appeared once. The V call is TRBV6-4, the J call TRBJ2-1; D may be TRBD1 (6 bases). The CDR3 sequence is 13 residues long. V was trimmed by 5 bases and J by 7 bases, leaving 12 bases between them. CDR1 and CDR2 from the germline V gene are MRHNA and SNTAGT. In DNA form, the CDR3 reads TGTGCCAGCAGTCTCAACAGGGAAAATGAGCAGTTCTTC. It codes for CASSLNRENEQFF.

This chain joins TRBV6-5 and TRBJ2-7; TRBD2 agrees at 8 bases. Germline V CDR1 and CDR2: MNHEY, SVGAGI. This CDR3 has 12 amino acids. The junction had 3 bases not matched to a gene; V was cut back by 7 bases and J by 4 bases. CDR3 coding DNA: TGTGCCAGCATTAGCGGGGTATACGAGCAGTACTTC. Residues: CASISGVYEQYF.

The chain links TRBV5-4 to TRBJ2-5, with a tentative D call TRBD1 (6 bases). Deletions cut 6 bases from V and 2 bases from J, with 11 bases between. The germline CDR1 and CDR2 sequences are SGHNT and YYREEE (reference sequence). The CDR3 is made up of 13 amino acids. The chain's CDR3 is CASTWGQQETQYF. The CDR3 DNA reads as TGTGCCAGCACCTGGGGGCAGCAAGAGACCCAGTACTTC.

V and J are TRBV7-2 and TRBJ2-5; 13 bases line up with TRBD2. After removal of 5 bases from V and 1 base from J, the junction contained 4 bases not matched to a gene. The CDR3 is made up of 16 amino acids. Germline V gene data show CDR1 as SGHTA and CDR2 as FQGNSA. The CDR3 region has the DNA TGTGCCAGCAGCCTTTGGACTAGCGGGGGCCAAGAGACCCAGTACTTC. Translated: CASSLWTSGGQETQYF. Together with reference TRBV7-2 and TRBJ2-5, the CDR3 gives the full variable domain: GAGVSQSPSNKVTEKGKDVELRCDPISGHTALYWYRQSLGQGLEFLIYFQGNSAPDKSGLPSDRFSAERTGGSVSTLTIQRTQQEDSAVYLCASSLWTSGGQETQYFGPGTRLLVL.

V gene TRBV7-9 combines with J gene TRBJ1-6, with D unclear. Between the trimmed V and J ends, which lost 1 base and 6 bases, there was a span of 10 bases. Germline V lookup: CDR1 SEHNR, CDR2 FQNEAQ (reference sequence). The CDR3 covers 15 residues. The CDR3 sequence: CASSLGRPANSPLHF. CDR3 coding DNA: TGTGCCAGCAGCTTAGGGCGGCCCGCTAATTCACCCCTCCACTTT.

The V call is TRBV5-1, the J call TRBJ2-5, with 13 bases lining up with TRBD2. V trimming: 3 bases; J trimming: 4 bases; junction bases outside the gene matches: 6. CDR3 length: 16 amino acids. CDR1 is SGHRS, CDR2 YFSETQ, per germline. In DNA form, the CDR3 reads TGCGCCAGCAGCTCCGGACTAGCGGGGGATTCAGAGACCCAGTACTTC. Its protein is CASSSGLAGDSETQYF.

This chain uses TRBV2 with TRBJ1-2; 7 nucleotides agree with TRBD1. The CDR3 consists of 14 residues. Germline V gene sequence: CDR1 SNHLY, CDR2 FYNNEI. J was trimmed by 4 bases and V by 8 bases; bases with no gene match: 10. The CDR3: CASVGQTVGYGYTF. CDR3 DNA: TGTGCCAGCGTGGGACAGACCGTTGGCTATGGCTACACCTTC.

The chain employs TRBV11-2 and TRBJ1-2, with D hard to call. V lost 4 bases to trimming and J lost 8 bases, with 14 bases between them. Germline lookup yields CDR1 SGHAT and CDR2 FQNNGV. The CDR3 has 13 residues. The CDR3 loop is CASSSESAWGYTF. For the CDR3, the DNA is TGTGCCAGCAGCTCTGAGTCTGCTTGGGGCTACACCTTC.